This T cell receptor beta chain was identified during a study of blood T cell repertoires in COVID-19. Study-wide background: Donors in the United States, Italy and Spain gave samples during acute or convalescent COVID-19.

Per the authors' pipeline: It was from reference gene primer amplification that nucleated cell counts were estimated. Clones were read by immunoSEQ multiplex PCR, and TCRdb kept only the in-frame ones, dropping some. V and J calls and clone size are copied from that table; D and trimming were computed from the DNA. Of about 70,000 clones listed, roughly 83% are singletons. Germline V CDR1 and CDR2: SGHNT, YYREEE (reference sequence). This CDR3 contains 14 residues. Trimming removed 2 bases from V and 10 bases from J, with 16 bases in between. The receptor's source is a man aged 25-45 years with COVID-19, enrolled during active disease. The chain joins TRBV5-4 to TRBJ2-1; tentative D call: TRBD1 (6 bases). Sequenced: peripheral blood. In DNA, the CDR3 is TGTGCCAGCAGCTTAGCAGGGGAATTCTTCGAGCAGTTCTTC. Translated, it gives CASSLAGEFFEQFF.